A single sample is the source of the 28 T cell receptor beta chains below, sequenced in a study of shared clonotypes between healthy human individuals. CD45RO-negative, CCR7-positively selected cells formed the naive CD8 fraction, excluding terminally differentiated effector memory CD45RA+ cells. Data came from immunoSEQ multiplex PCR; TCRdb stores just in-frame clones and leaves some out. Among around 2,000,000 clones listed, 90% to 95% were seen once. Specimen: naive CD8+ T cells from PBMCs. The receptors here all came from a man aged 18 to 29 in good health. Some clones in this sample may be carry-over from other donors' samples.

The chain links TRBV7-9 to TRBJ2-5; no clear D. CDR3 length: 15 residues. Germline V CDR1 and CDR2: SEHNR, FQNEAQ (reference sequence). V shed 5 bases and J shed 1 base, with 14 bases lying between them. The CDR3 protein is CASSQTGLPQETQYF. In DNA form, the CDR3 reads TGTGCCAGCAGCCAAACGGGCCTCCCCCAAGAGACCCAGTACTTC.

CDR3 residues: CASSARGPGETQYF. CDR3 DNA: TGTGCCAGCAGCGCCCGGGGCCCGGGGGAGACCCAGTACTTC. The chain employs TRBV7-6 and TRBJ2-5; D may match TRBD1 or TRBD2 (5 bases each). The CDR3 has 14 amino acids. The V gene's germline CDR1 is SGHVS and CDR2 FNYEAQ. Trimming left V 5 bases short and J 5 bases short, with 15 bases between. Filled out from reference TRBV7-6 and TRBJ2-5, the complete variable domain reads GAGVSQSPRYKVTKRGQDVALRCDPISGHVSLYWYRQALGQGPEFLTYFNYEAQQDKSGLPNDRFSAERPEGSISTLTIQRTEQRDSAMYRCASSARGPGETQYFGPGTRLLVL.

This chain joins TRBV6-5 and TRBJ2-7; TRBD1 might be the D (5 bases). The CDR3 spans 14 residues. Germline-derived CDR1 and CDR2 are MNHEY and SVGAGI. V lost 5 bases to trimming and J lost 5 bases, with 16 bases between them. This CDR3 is CASSTRQGTHEQYF. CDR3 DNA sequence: TGTGCCAGCAGTACCCGCCAGGGTACCCACGAGCAGTACTTC.

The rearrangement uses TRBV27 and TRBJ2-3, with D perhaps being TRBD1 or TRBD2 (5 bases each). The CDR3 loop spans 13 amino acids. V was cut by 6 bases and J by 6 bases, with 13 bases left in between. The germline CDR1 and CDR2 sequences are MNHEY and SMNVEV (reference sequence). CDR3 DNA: TGTGCCAGCAGCCTTATGGGGGATGATACGCAGTATTTT. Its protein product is CASSLMGDDTQYF.

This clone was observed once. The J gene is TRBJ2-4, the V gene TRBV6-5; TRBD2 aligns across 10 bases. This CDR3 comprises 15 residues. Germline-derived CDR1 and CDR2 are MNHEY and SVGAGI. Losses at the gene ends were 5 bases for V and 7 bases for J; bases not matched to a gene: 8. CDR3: CASSTLAGALNIQYF. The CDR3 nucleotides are TGTGCCAGCAGTACCCTAGCGGGAGCCCTGAACATTCAGTACTTC.

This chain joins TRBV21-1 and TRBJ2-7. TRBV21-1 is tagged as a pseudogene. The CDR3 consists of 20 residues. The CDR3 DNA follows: TGTGCCAGCAGCAAAGAAAGAGGGGGGTCCCACAAACTTTTCACCTACGAGCAGTACTTC. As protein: CASSKERGGSHKLFTYEQYF.

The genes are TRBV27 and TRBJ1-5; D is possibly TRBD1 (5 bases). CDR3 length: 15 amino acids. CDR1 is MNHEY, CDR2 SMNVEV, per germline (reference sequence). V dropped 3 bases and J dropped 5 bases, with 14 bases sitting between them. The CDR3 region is CASSFFAGLDQPQHF. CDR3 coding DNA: TGTGCCAGCAGTTTTTTCGCGGGGCTCGATCAGCCCCAGCATTTT.

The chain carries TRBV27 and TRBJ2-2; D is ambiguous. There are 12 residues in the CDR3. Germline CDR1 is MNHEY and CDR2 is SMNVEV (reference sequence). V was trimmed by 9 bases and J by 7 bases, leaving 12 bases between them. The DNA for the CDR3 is TGTGCCAGTAACTCCCGCGGCGGGGAGCTGTTTTTT. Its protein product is CASNSRGGELFF.

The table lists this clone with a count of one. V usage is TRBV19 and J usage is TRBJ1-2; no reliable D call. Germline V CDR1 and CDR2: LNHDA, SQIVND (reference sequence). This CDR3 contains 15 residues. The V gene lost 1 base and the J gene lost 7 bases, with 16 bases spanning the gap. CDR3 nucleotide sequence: TGTGCCAGTAGTATAGGTGGGCCAACGAGAGGTGGCTACACCTTC. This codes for CASSIGGPTRGGYTF.

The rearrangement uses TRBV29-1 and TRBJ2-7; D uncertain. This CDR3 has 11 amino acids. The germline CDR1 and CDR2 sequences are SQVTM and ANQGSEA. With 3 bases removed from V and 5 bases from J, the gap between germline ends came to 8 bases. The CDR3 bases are TGCAGCGTTGATCGGTACAACGAGCAGTACTTC. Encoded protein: CSVDRYNEQYF.

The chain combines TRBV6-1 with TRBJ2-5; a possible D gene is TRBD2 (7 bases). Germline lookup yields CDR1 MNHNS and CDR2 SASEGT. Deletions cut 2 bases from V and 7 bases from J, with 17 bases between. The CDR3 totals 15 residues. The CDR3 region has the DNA TGTGCCAGCAGTGAACCCGGACAGACGGGGGGGACCCAGTACTTC. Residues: CASSEPGQTGGTQYF.

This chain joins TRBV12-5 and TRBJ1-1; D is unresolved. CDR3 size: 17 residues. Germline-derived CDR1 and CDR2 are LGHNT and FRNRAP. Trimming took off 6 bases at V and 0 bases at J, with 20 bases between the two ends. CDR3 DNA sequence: TGTGCTAGTGGCCGATCCGACCTGGGCGGAATGAACACTGAAGCTTTCTTT. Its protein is CASGRSDLGGMNTEAFF.

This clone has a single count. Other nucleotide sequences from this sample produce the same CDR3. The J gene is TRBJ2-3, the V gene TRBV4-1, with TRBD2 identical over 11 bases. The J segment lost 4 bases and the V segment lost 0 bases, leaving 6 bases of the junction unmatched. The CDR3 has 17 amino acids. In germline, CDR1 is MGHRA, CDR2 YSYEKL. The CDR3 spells CASSQDELAGEADTQYF. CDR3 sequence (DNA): TGCGCCAGCAGCCAAGACGAACTAGCGGGAGAGGCAGATACGCAGTATTTT.

The chain's CDR3 is CASNWRQDNQPQHF. DNA for the CDR3: TGTGCCAGCAATTGGAGACAGGACAATCAGCCCCAGCATTTT. The chain couples TRBV28 to TRBJ1-5; the D gene is possibly TRBD1 (6 bases). Germline-derived CDR1 and CDR2 are MDHEN and SYDVKM. This CDR3 spans 14 amino acids. Trimming left V 7 bases short and J 3 bases short, with 13 bases between.

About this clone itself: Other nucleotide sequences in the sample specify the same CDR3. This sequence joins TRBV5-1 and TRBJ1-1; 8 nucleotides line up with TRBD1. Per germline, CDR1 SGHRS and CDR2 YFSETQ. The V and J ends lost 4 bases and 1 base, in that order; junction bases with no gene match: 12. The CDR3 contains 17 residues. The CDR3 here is CASSPPRVGQGNTEAFF. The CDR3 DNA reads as TGCGCCAGCAGCCCTCCCAGGGTCGGACAGGGGAACACTGAAGCTTTCTTT.

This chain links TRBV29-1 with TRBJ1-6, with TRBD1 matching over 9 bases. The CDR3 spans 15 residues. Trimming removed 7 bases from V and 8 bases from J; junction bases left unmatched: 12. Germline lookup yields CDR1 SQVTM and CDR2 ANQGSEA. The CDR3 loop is CSGNTGQGRDSPLHF. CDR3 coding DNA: TGCAGCGGCAATACGGGACAGGGTCGAGATTCACCCCTCCACTTT. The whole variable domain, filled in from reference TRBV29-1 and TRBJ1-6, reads SAVISQKPSRDICQRGTSLTIQCQVDSQVTMMFWYRQQPGQSLTLIATANQGSEATYESGFVIDKFPISRPNLTFSTLTVSNMSPEDSSIYLCSGNTGQGRDSPLHFGNGTRLTVT.

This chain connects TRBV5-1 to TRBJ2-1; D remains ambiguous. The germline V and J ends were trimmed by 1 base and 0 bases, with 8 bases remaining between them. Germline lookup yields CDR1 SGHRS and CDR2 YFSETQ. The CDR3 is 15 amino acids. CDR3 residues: CASSLSGFSYNEQFF. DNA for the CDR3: TGCGCCAGCAGCTTGTCCGGGTTCTCCTACAATGAGCAGTTCTTC. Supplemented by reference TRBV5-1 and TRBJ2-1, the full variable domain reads KAGVTQTPRYLIKTRGQQVTLSCSPISGHRSVSWYQQTPGQGLQFLFEYFSETQRNKGNFPGRFSGRQFSNSRSEMNVSTLELGDSALYLCASSLSGFSYNEQFFGPGTRLTVL.

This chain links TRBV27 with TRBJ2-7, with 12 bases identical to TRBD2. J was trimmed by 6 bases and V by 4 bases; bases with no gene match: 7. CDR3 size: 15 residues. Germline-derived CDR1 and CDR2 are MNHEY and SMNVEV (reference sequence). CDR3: CASSSSSGRAPEQYF. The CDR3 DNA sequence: TGTGCCAGCAGTTCCTCTAGCGGGAGGGCCCCCGAGCAGTACTTC.

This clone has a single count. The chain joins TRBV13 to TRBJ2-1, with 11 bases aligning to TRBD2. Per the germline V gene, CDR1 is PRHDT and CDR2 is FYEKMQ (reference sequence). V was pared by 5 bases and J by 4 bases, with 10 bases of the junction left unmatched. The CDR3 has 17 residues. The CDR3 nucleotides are TGTGCCAGCAGCCCGGAGACTAGCGGGATTCATTACAATGAGCAGTTCTTC. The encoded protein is CASSPETSGIHYNEQFF.

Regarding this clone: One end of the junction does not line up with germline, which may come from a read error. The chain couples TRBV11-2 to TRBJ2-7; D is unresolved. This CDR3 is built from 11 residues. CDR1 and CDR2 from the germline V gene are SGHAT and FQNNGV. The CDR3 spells CASSASYEQCF. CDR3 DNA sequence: TGTGCCAGCAGCGCGTCCTACGAGCAGTGCTTC.

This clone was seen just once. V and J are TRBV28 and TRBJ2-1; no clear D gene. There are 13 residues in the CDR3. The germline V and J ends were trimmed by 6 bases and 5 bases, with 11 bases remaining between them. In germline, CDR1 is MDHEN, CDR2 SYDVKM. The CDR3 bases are TGTGCCAGCAGGCAGACATGGGACAATGAGCAGTTCTTC. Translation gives CASRQTWDNEQFF.

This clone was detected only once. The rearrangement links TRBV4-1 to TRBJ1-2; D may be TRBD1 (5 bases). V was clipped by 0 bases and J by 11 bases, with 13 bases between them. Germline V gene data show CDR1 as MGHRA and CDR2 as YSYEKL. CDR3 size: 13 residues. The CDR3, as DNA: TGCGCCAGCAGCCAAGATGAATACGGGGCGTACACCTTC. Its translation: CASSQDEYGAYTF.

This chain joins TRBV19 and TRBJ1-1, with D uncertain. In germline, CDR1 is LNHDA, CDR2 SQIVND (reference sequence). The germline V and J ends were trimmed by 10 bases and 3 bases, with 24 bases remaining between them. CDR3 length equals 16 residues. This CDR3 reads CATGFSREGEYTEAFF. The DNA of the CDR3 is TGTGCCACGGGGTTTTCAAGGGAAGGAGAGTACACTGAAGCTTTCTTT.

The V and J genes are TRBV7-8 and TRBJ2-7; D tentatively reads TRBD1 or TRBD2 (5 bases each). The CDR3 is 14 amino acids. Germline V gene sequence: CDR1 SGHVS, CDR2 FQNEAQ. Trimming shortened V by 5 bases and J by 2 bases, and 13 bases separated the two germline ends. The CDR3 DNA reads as TGTGCCAGCAGCGACGGACTGGGGGCCTACGAGCAGTACTTC. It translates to CASSDGLGAYEQYF.

The chain's CDR3 is CATSRPVMQETQYF. CDR3 in DNA: TGTGCCACCAGCCGTCCGGTAATGCAAGAGACCCAGTACTTC. The rearrangement uses TRBV15 and TRBJ2-5; unclear D gene. Germline CDR1 reads LNHNV; CDR2 reads YYDKDF (reference sequence). Trimming left V 5 bases short and J 2 bases short, with 12 bases between. This CDR3 is built from 14 residues.

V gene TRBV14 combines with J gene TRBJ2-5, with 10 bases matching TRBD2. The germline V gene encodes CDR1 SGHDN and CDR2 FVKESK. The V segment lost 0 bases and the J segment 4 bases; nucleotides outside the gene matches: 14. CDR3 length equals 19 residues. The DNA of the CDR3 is TGTGCCAGCAGCCAAGAATCAGGGACTAGCGTTGCCATAGGAGAGACCCAGTACTTC. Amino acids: CASSQESGTSVAIGETQYF.

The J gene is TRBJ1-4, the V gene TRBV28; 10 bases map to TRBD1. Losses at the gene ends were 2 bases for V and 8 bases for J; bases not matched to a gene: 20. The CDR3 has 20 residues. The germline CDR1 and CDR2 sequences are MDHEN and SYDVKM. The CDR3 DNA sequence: TGTGCCAGCAGTTTAACTTCACCCGCCGGGACAGGGGCCCGAGGGGAAAAACTGTTTTTT. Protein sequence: CASSLTSPAGTGARGEKLFF.

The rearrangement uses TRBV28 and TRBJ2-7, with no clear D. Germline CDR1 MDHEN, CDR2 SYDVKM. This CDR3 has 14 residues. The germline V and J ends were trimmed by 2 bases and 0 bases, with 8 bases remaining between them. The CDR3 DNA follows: TGTGCCAGCAGTTTAGGGTCGGGCTCCTACGAGCAGTACTTC. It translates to CASSLGSGSYEQYF.